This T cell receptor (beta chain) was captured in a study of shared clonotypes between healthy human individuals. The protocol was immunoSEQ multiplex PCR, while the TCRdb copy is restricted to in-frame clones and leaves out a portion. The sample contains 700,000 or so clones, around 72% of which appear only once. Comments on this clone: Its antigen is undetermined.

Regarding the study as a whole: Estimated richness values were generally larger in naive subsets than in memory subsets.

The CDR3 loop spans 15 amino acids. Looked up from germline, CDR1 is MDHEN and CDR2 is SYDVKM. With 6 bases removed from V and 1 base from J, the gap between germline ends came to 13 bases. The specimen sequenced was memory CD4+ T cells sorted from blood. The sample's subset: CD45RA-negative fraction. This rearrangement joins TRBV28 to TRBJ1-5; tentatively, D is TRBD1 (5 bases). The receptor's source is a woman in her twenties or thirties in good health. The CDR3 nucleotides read TGTGCCAGCAGGACCCGGGGCGGGAGCAATCAGCCCCAGCATTTT. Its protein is CASRTRGGSNQPQHF.